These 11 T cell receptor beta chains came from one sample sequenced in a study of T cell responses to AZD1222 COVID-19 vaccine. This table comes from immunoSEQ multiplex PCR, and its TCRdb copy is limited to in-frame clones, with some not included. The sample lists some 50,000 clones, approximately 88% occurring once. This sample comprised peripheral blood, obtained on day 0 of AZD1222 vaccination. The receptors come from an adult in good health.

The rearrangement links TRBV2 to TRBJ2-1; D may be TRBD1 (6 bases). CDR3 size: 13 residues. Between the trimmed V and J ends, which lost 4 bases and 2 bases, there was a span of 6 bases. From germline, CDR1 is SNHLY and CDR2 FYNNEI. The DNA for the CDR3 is TGTGCCAGCAGTGGGACAGCCTACAATGAGCAGTTCTTC. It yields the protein CASSGTAYNEQFF.

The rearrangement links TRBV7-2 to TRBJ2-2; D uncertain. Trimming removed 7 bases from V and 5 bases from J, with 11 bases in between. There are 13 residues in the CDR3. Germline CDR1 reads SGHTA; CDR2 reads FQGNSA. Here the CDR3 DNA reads TGTGCCAGCAAACGGGTAGGGACCGGGGAGCTGTTTTTT. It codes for CASKRVGTGELFF.

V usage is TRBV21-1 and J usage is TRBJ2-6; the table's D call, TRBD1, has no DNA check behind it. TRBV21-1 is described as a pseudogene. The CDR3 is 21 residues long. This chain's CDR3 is CASSKALSPGQGAGGANVLTF. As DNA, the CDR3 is TGTGCCAGCAGCAAAGCGCTTTCCCCGGGACAGGGGGCTGGTGGGGCCAACGTCCTGACTTTC.

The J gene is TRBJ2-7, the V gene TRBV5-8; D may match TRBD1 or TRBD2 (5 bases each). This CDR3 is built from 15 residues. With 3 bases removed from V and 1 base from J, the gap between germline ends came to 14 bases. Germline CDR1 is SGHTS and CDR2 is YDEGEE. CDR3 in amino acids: CASSSIRDGSYEQYF. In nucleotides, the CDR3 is TGTGCCAGCAGCTCCATCCGGGACGGGTCCTACGAGCAGTACTTC.

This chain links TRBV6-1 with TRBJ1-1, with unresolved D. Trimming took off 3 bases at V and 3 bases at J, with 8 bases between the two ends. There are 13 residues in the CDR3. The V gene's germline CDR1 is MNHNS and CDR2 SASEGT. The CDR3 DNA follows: TGTGCCAGCAGTGATTGGCGGGACACTGAAGCTTTCTTT. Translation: CASSDWRDTEAFF.

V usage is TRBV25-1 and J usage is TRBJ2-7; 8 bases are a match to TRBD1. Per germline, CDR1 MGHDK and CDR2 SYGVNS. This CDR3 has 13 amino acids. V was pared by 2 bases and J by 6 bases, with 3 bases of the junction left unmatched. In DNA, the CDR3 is TGTGCCAGCAGTGAACAGGGGGCAAGCGAGCAGTACTTC. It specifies CASSEQGASEQYF.

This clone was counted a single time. The CDR3 reads CASSPRTGGTYEQYF. The CDR3 nucleotides read TGTGCCAGCTCACCAAGGACAGGCGGGACCTACGAGCAGTACTTC. The rearrangement joins TRBV18 to TRBJ2-7; tentatively, D is TRBD1 (7 bases). Between the trimmed V and J ends, which lost 2 bases and 2 bases, there was a span of 13 bases. The CDR3 runs to 15 residues. Germline lookup yields CDR1 KGHSH and CDR2 LQKENI.

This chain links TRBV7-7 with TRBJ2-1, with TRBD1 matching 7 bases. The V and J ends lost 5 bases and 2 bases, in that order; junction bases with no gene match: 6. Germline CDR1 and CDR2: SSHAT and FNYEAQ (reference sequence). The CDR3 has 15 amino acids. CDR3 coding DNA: TGTGCCAGCAGCAAAGACAGGGCGGCCTACAATGAGCAGTTCTTC. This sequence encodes CASSKDRAAYNEQFF.

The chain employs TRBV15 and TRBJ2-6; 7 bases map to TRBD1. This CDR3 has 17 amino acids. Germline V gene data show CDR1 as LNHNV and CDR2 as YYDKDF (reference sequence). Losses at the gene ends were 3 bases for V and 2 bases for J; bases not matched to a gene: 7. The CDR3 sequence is CATSRRTTGTGANVLTF. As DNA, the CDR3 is TGTGCCACCAGCAGGCGGACGACAGGGACTGGGGCCAACGTCCTGACTTTC.

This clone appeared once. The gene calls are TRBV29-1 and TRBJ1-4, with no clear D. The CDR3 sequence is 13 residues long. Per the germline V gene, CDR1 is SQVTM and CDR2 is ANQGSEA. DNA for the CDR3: TGCAGTGCTAGTGAGGTTAACGGTGAAAAACTGTTTTTT. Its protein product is CSASEVNGEKLFF.

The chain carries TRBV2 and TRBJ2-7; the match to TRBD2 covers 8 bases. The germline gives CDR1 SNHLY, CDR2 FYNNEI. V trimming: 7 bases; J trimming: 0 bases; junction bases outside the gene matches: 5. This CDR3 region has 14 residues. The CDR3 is CASITLADSYEQYF. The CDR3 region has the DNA TGTGCCAGCATAACACTAGCGGACTCCTACGAGCAGTACTTC.